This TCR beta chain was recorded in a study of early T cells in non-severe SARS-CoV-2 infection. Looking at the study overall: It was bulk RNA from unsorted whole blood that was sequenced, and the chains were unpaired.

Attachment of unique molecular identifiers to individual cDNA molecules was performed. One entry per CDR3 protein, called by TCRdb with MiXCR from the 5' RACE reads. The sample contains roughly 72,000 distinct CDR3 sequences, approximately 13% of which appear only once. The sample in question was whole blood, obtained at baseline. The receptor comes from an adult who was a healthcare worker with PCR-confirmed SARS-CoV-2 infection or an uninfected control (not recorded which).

The CDR3 region is CASSQGWAPRETQYF. The CDR3 DNA reads TGCGCCAGCAGCCAAGGTTGGGCCCCAAGGGAGACCCAGTACTTC. This chain uses TRBV4-1 with TRBJ2-5; D is undetermined. The CDR3 is 15 amino acids. CDR1 is MGHRA, CDR2 YSYEKL, per germline. V was trimmed by 1 base and J by 5 bases, leaving 14 bases between them.